Below, one TCR beta chain is given with its context. No antigen is known for it. This specimen comes from a study of T cells after posttransplantation cyclophosphamide. Study-wide points: Later blood repertoires were often dominated by clones from the donor CD8+ memory compartment. Recipient CMV seropositivity and CMV reactivation strongly tracked TRB clonality. Blood and skin or GI T cell repertoires showed limited TRB overlap.

Germline loops: CDR1 MDHEN, CDR2 SYDVKM. The CDR3 extends over 14 amino acids. Trimming stripped 5 bases from V and 3 bases from J, with 13 bases between. Produced via immunoSEQ multiplex PCR; TCRdb's table is partial and in-frame only. This sample has 6,500 or so clones, with roughly four fifths found just once. Cyclophosphamide on days +3 and +4 followed busulfan-fludarabine conditioning and a marrow graft. The chain recombines TRBV28 with TRBJ2-5; D ambiguous. The TCR sequence derives from a female patient aged 50-65 years who received an allogeneic stem cell transplant from a related donor, was CMV-positive, and had no GVHD. Some T cells may be graft donor cells. This sample comprised CD8+ T cells sorted from PBMCs, obtained approximately 1,300 days after allogeneic stem cell transplant with posttransplant cyclophosphamide. CDR3 sequence (DNA): TGTGCCAGCAGTCAGATCGCCCCTGAAGAGACCCAGTACTTC. Its protein is CASSQIAPEETQYF.